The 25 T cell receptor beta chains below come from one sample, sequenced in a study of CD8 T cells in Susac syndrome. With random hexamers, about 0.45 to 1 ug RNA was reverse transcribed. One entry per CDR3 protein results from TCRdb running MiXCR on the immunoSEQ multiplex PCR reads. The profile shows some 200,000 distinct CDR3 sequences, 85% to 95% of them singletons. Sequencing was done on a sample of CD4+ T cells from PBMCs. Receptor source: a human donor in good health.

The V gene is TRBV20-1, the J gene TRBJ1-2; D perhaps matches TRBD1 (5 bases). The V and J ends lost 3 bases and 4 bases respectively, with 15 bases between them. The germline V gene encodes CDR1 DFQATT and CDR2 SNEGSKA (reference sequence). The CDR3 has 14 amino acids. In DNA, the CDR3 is TGCAGTGCTAGGGACACGGTGGTCGGCTATGGCTACACCTTC. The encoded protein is CSARDTVVGYGYTF.

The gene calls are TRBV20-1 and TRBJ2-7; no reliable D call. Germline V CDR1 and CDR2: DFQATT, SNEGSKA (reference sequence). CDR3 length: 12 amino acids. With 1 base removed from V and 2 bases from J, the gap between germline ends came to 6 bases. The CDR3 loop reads CSARGLTYEQYF. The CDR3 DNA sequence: TGCAGTGCTAGAGGCCTTACCTACGAGCAGTACTTC.

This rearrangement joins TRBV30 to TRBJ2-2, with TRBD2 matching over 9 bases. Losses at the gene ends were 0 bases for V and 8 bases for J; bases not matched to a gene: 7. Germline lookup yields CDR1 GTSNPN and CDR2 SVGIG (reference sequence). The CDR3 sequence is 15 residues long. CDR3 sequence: CAWSVRSSGRGELFF. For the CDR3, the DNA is TGTGCCTGGAGTGTAAGGAGTAGCGGGAGAGGGGAGCTGTTTTTT.

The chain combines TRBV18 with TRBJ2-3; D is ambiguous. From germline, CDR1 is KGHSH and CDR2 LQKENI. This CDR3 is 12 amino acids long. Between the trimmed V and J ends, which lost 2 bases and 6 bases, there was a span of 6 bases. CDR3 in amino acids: CASSPTSDTQYF. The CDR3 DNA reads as TGTGCCAGCTCACCAACCTCCGATACGCAGTATTTT.

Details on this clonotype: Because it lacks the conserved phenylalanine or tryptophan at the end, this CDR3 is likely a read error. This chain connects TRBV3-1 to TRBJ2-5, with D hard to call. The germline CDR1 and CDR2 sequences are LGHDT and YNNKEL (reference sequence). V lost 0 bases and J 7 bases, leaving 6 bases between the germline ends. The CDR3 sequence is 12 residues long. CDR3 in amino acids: CASSQDLGTQYS. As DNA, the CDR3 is TGTGCCAGCAGCCAAGATCTGGGGACCCAGTACTCC.

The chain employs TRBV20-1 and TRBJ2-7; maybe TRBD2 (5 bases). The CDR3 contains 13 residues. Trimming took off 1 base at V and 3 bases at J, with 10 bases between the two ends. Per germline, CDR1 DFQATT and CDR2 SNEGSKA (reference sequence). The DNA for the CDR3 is TGCAGTGCTAGAGTGCCTAGCAACTACGAGCAGTACTTC. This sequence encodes CSARVPSNYEQYF.

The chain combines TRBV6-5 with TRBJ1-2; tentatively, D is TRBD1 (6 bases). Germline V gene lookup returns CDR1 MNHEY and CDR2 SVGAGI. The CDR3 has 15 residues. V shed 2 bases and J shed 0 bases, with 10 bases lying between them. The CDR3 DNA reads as TGTGCCAGCAGTTACGACGGGACAACTAACTATGGCTACACCTTC. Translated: CASSYDGTTNYGYTF.

The chain's CDR3 is CASRISPPWDRYNEQFF. The CDR3, as DNA: TGTGCCAGCAGGATATCCCCACCGTGGGACAGATACAATGAGCAGTTCTTC. The rearrangement joins TRBV6-2 or TRBV6-3 to TRBJ2-1; 7 nucleotides align to TRBD1. Germline assignment: CDR1 MNHEY and CDR2 SVGEGT. V dropped 6 bases and J dropped 4; count of bases not matched to a gene: 15. The CDR3 is made up of 17 amino acids.

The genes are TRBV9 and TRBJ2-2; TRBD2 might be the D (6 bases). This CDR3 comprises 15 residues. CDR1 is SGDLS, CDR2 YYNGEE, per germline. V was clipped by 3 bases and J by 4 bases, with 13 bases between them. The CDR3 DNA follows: TGTGCCAGCAGCGCCCGGGACTTTCCCACCGGGGAGCTGTTTTTT. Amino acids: CASSARDFPTGELFF.

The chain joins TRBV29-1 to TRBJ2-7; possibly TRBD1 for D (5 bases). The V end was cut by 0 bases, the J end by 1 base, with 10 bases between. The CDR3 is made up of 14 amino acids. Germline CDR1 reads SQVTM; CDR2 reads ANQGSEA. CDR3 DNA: TGCAGCGTTGAAGATCGTAGGGGTTCCTACGAGCAGTACTTC. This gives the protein CSVEDRRGSYEQYF.

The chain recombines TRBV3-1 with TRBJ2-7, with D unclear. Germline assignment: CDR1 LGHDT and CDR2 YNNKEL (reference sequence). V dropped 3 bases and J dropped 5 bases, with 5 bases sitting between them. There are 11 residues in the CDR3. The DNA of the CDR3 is TGTGCCAGCAGCCAGGACGACGAGCAGTACTTC. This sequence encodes CASSQDDEQYF.

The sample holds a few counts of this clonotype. The CDR3 sequence is CASSSRDRGNIQYF. CDR3 coding DNA: TGTGCCAGCAGCTCCCGGGACAGGGGAAACATTCAGTACTTC. The V call is TRBV28, the J call TRBJ2-4; 10 bases are shared with TRBD1. Per the germline V gene, CDR1 is MDHEN and CDR2 is SYDVKM. The CDR3 totals 14 residues. The J segment lost 6 bases and the V segment lost 6 bases, leaving 5 bases of the junction unmatched.

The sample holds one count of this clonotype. CDR3: CASRAVGPGNEKLFF. In DNA, the CDR3 is TGTGCCAGCAGAGCAGTGGGCCCAGGAAATGAAAAACTGTTTTTT. The chain employs TRBV19 and TRBJ1-4; D call uncertain. The ends were cut back, 9 bases at V and 5 bases at J, with 19 bases in the middle. The CDR3 loop spans 15 amino acids. CDR1 is LNHDA and CDR2 is SQIVND in the germline V gene (reference sequence).

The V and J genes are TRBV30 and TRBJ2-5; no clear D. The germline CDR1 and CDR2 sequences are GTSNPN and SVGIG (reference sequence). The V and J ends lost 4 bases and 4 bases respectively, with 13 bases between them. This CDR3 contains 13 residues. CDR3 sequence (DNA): TGTGCCTGGACCATGTCCGGGCTAGAGACCCAGTACTTC. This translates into CAWTMSGLETQYF.

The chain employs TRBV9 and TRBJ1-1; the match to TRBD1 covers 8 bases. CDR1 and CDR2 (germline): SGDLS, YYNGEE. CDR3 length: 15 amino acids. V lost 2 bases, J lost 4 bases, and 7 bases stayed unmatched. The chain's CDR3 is CASSVQWTGSTEAFF. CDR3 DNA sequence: TGTGCCAGCAGCGTCCAATGGACAGGGAGCACTGAAGCTTTCTTT.

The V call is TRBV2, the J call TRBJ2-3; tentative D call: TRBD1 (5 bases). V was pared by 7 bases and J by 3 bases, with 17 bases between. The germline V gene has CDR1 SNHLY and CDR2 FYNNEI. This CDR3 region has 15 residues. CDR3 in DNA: TGTGCCAGCAACAATAACAACAGGAGAACAGATACGCAGTATTTT. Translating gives CASNNNNRRTDTQYF.

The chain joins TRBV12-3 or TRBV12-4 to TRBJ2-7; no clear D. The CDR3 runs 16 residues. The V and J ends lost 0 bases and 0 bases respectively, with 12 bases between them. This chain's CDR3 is CASSLARIGDSYEQYF. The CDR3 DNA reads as TGTGCCAGCAGTTTAGCGAGGATAGGAGACTCCTACGAGCAGTACTTC.

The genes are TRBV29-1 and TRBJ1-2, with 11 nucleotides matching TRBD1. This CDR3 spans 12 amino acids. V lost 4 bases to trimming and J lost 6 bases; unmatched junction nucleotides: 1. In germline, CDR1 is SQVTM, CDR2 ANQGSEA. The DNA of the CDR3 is TGCAGCGTTGTGGACAGGGGGCATGGCTACACCTTC. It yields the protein CSVVDRGHGYTF.

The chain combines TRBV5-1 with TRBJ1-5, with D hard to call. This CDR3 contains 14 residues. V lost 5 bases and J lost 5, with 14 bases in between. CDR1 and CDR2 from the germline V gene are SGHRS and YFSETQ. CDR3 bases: TGCGCCAGCAGACCGGATGGGGTCGATCAGCCCCAGCATTTT. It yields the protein CASRPDGVDQPQHF.

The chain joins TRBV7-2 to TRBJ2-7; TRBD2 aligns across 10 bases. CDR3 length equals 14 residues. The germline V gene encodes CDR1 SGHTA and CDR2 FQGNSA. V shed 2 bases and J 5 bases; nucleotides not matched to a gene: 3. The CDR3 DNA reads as TGTGCCAGCAGCTTACTAGCGGGAGTAAACGAGCAGTACTTC. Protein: CASSLLAGVNEQYF.

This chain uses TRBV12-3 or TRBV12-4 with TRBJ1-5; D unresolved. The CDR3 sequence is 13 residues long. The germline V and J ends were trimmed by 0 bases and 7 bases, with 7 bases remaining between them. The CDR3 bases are TGTGCCAGCAGTTTAGCGGGGATGCAGCCCCAGCATTTT. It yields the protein CASSLAGMQPQHF.

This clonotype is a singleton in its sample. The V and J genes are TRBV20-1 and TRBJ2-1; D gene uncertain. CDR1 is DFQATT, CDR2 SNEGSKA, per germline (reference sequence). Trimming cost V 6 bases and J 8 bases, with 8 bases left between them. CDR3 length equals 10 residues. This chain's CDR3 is CSAYGHEQFF. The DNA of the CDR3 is TGCAGTGCCTACGGCCATGAGCAGTTCTTC.

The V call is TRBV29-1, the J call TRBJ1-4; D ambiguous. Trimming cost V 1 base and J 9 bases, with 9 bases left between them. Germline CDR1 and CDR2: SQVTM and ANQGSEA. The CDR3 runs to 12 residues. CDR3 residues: CSVEGMEKKLFF. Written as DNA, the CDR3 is TGCAGCGTTGAAGGGATGGAGAAAAAACTGTTTTTT.

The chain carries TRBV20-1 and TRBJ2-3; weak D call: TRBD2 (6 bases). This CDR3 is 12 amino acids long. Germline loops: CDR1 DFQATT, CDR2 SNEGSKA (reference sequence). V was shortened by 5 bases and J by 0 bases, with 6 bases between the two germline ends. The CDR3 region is CSAGTSTDTQYF. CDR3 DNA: TGCAGTGCTGGGACTAGCACAGATACGCAGTATTTT.

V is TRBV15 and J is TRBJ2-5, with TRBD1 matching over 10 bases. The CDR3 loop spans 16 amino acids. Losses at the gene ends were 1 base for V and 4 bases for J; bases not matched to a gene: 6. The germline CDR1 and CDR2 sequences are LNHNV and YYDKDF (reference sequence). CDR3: CATSRADRGPGETQYF. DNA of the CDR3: TGTGCCACCAGCAGAGCAGACAGGGGGCCGGGAGAGACCCAGTACTTC.